This TCR beta chain derives from a study of low-dose radiotherapy and immunotherapy resistance in tumors. The CDR3 totals 15 residues. V gave up 7 bases and J gave up 1 base; unmatched junction bases: 7. Per germline, CDR1 MNHNY and CDR2 SVGAGI (reference sequence). First-strand cDNA used TRAV- and TRBV-specific primers, covering alpha and beta chains. TCR amplification involved 15 to 25 PCR cycles with a constant-region primer and V-primer adapter. TCRdb reanalysed the reads using MiXCR and keeps one entry per CDR3 protein. The data show fewer than 50,000 distinct CDR3 sequences, 20% to 25% seen once. Time point indicated: after trial treatment. Treatment in this sample: LDRT plus nivolumab, ipilimumab, low-dose cyclophosphamide and aspirin (RACIN trial). By proportion, this clonotype is medium-sized (0.01 to 0.1%).

Source: PBMCs, taken after low-dose radiotherapy plus immunotherapy. The gene calls are TRBV6-6 and TRBJ1-1; 9 bases map to TRBD1. This sequence originates from a male donor with prostate cancer. The CDR3: CASTQGATGNTEAFF. CDR3 sequence (DNA): TGTGCCAGCACACAGGGGGCTACTGGGAACACTGAAGCTTTCTTT.